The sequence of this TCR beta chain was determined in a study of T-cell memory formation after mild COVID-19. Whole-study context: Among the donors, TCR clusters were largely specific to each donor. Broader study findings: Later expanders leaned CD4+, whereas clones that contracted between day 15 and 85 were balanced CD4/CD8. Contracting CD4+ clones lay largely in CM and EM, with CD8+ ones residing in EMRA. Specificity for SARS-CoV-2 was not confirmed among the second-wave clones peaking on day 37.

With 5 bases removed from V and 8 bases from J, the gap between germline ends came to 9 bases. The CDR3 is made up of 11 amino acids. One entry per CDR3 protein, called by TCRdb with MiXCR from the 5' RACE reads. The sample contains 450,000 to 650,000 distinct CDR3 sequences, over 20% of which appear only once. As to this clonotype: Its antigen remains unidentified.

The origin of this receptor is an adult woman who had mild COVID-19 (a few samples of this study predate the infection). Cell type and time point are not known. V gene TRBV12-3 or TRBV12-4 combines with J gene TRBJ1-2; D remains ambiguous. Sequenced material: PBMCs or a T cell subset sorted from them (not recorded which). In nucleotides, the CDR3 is TGTGCCAGCAGTCTGGCAGCGGGCTACACCTTC. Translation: CASSLAAGYTF.